Listed below are T cell receptor beta chains from one sample, sequenced in a study of cytomegalovirus exposure and HLA in healthy donors. Using immunoSEQ multiplex PCR, the repertoire was profiled, and TCRdb retains in-frame clones only, with some absent. The profile shows 250,000 to 400,000 clones, roughly 86% of them singletons. Sequenced: PBMCs. These receptor sequences come from a man aged 30-40 years in good health and CMV-seronegative. Both conserved end residues are part of each CDR3. The order of the fields is CDR3 protein, CDR3 DNA, V gene, D gene, clone size, J gene. A D gene is named only where the DNA matches it firmly. A clone size is listed for some rows: how often the clone was seen (once, few, many), or a class if it is expanded.

CASSFGQGYLVGANVLTF TGCGCCAGCAGTTTTGGACAGGGTTATCTGGTTGGGGCCAACGTCCTGACTTTC TRBV5-1 TRBD1 NA TRBJ2-6
CASSGQGARGQYF TGTGCCAGTAGTGGACAGGGGGCGAGGGGTCAGTACTTC TRBV19 TRBD1 once TRBJ2-4
CASDRVLGPGELFF TGTGCCAGCGACAGGGTATTGGGTCCCGGGGAGCTGTTTTTT TRBV2 TRBD1 NA TRBJ2-2
CSVATGRPSYNEQFF TGCAGCGTTGCAACAGGGAGACCCTCCTACAATGAGCAGTTCTTC TRBV29-1 NA NA TRBJ2-1
CASSAISVRNYGYTF TGTGCCAGCAGCGCAATAAGCGTCAGAAACTATGGCTACACCTTC TRBV5-6 NA NA TRBJ1-2
CATSRGASSGNTIYF TGTGCCACCAGCAGAGGGGCCTCCTCTGGAAACACCATATATTTT TRBV15 NA NA TRBJ1-3
CASSLEGGVGVYEQYF TGTGCCAGCAGCTTAGAGGGAGGAGTAGGGGTCTACGAGCAGTACTTC TRBV7-6 NA once TRBJ2-7
CASSLELQRGTGELFF TGTGCCAGCAGCTTAGAACTCCAGCGGGGGACCGGGGAGCTGTTTTTT TRBV11-2 TRBD2 NA TRBJ2-2
CASRLAAASYNSPLHF TGTGCAAGTCGCTTAGCGGCGGCCTCCTATAATTCACCCCTCCACTTT TRBV12-2 NA NA TRBJ1-6
CASSYSRDSDNYGYTF TGTGCCAGCAGTTACTCGAGGGACAGCGATAACTATGGCTACACCTTC TRBV6-6 TRBD1 NA TRBJ1-2
CASSVAPAGGRDTQYF TGTGCCAGCAGCGTAGCTCCAGCGGGGGGTAGAGATACGCAGTATTTT TRBV9 TRBD2 NA TRBJ2-3
CASSPNGDGGFRETQYF TGTGCCAGCAGCCCCAATGGGGATGGGGGGTTTAGAGAGACCCAGTACTTC TRBV4-2 NA NA TRBJ2-5
CASSLRGGASDTQYF TGTGCCAGCAGCTTGCGCGGGGGGGCCTCAGATACGCAGTATTTT TRBV7-6 TRBD2 NA TRBJ2-3
CASSRSSRDSRNYGYTF TGTGCCAGCAGCCGCTCATCGCGGGACTCTCGCAACTATGGCTACACCTTC TRBV7-8 NA NA TRBJ1-2
CASRPGGYTF TGTGCCAGCAGACCGGGTGGCTACACCTTC TRBV11-2 NA few TRBJ1-2
CASSQAGQGSNYGYTF TGTGCCAGCAGTCAAGCGGGACAGGGGTCGAACTATGGCTACACCTTC TRBV5-4 TRBD1 NA TRBJ1-2
CASSFEGTTLHF TGTGCCAGCAGTTTTGAGGGTACAACCCTCCACTTT TRBV27 NA NA TRBJ1-6
CASRLAGPTDTQYF TGTGCCAGTAGGTTAGCGGGACCCACAGATACGCAGTATTTT TRBV19 TRBD2 NA TRBJ2-3
CASSSRTRLSTDTQYF TGTGCCAGCAGCTCCCGGACTAGATTAAGCACAGATACGCAGTATTTT TRBV7-9 TRBD2 NA TRBJ2-3
CASSSDEGQPHSEQYF TGTGCCAGCAGTAGCGATGAGGGACAGCCGCATTCGGAGCAGTACTTC TRBV9 TRBD1 once TRBJ2-7
CASSPGGSHEQYF TGTGCCAGCAGCCCAGGGGGGTCCCACGAGCAGTACTTC TRBV5-6 NA NA TRBJ2-7
CASSPWRATRNEQFF TGTGCCAGCAGCCCTTGGCGCGCGACTCGGAATGAGCAGTTCTTC TRBV7-2 NA NA TRBJ2-1
CASSFYLAGPQETQYF TGTGCCAGCAGCTTTTATTTAGCGGGGCCCCAAGAGACCCAGTACTTC TRBV11-2 TRBD2 NA TRBJ2-5
CASSEEVSGELFF TGCGCCAGCAGTGAGGAGGTCTCCGGGGAGCTGTTTTTT TRBV10-1 NA few TRBJ2-2
CAISDGSTDTQYF TGTGCCATCAGTGACGGGAGCACAGATACGCAGTATTTT TRBV10-3 NA NA TRBJ2-3
CASSLALTAEMFF TGTGCCAGCAGCTTAGCGTTGACCGCGGAAATGTTTTTT TRBV7-9 NA NA TRBJ1-4
CASSRTGRGNQPQHF TGTGCCAGCAGCCGTACAGGGCGCGGCAATCAGCCCCAGCATTTT TRBV6-5 NA NA TRBJ1-5
CASSVVPAGYKLFF TGCGCCAGCAGCGTCGTCCCGGCAGGATACAAACTGTTTTTT TRBV5-1 NA NA TRBJ1-4
CATISRTGSNTEAFF TGTGCCACCATCTCCAGGACAGGGAGCAACACTGAAGCTTTCTTT TRBV15 TRBD1 NA TRBJ1-1
CASSIDLGRQPQHF TGTGCCAGTAGTATAGATCTTGGCAGGCAGCCCCAGCATTTT TRBV19 NA NA TRBJ1-5
CASSLASSGWYTEAFF TGTGCCAGCAGCTTGGCCTCTTCAGGGTGGTACACTGAAGCTTTCTTT TRBV5-6 NA NA TRBJ1-1
CATQGADTEAFF TGTGCCACCCAGGGGGCGGACACTGAAGCTTTCTTT TRBV19 TRBD1 NA TRBJ1-1
CAWSLFTRGGAFF TGTGCCTGGAGTCTCTTCACCAGGGGTGGGGCTTTCTTT TRBV30 NA NA TRBJ1-1
CASSQGIEVTTYEQYF TGCGCCAGCAGCCAAGGGATTGAGGTCACCACCTACGAGCAGTACTTC TRBV4-3 NA NA TRBJ2-7
CASSLGQGDNSPLHF TGCGCCAGCAGCTTGGGACAGGGGGATAATTCACCCCTCCACTTT TRBV5-1 TRBD1 once TRBJ1-6
CASSPYRNTGELFF TGTGCCAGCAGCCCGTACAGGAACACCGGGGAGCTGTTTTTT TRBV14 NA few TRBJ2-2
CASSERSLYGYTF TGCGCCAGCAGTGAGCGGAGTCTCTATGGCTACACCTTC TRBV10-2 NA NA TRBJ1-2
CASSSSRASGAAEQYF TGCGCCAGCAGCTCCTCACGGGCTAGCGGGGCGGCTGAGCAGTACTTC TRBV4-3 TRBD2 NA TRBJ2-7
CASSVGQGYYGYTF TGTGCCAGCAGCGTAGGTCAGGGGTACTATGGCTACACCTTC TRBV9 NA NA TRBJ1-2
CASAQLGGDEQYF TGTGCCAGCGCGCAACTGGGAGGCGACGAGCAGTACTTC TRBV2 NA NA TRBJ2-7
CASSQDADFTDTQYF TGCGCCAGCAGCCAAGATGCGGACTTCACGGATACGCAGTATTTT TRBV4-3 NA NA TRBJ2-3
CASSLDRGYDEQYF TGTGCCAGCAGCTTGGATAGGGGGTACGACGAGCAGTACTTC TRBV5-5 NA NA TRBJ2-7
CSVAGTGRSYNEQFF TGCAGCGTAGCTGGGACAGGGCGCTCCTACAATGAGCAGTTCTTC TRBV29-1 TRBD1 NA TRBJ2-1
CASSQEFATGGIYGYTF TGCGCCAGCAGCCAAGAGTTCGCGACAGGGGGAATCTATGGCTACACCTTC TRBV4-1 TRBD1 NA TRBJ1-2
CASSAAGTGGFGELFF TGTGCCAGCAGCGCCGCCGGGACAGGGGGCTTCGGGGAGCTGTTTTTT TRBV9 TRBD1 NA TRBJ2-2